This T cell receptor beta chain appears in the sequencing data of a study of cytomegalovirus exposure and HLA in healthy donors. General observations from the study: Researchers catalogued under 200 TCR beta chains as cytomegalovirus-associated. First-cohort TCR clusters tended to co-occur in the approximately 120 validation repertoires, a later analysis found. Among TCR sequences, most were rare, though some public TCRs appeared in many donors.

Measured with immunoSEQ multiplex PCR; TCRdb has only the in-frame clones, and not every one. Of around 150,000 clones listed, less than 90% are singletons. CDR1 is SGHDT, CDR2 YYEEEE, per germline. The V end lost 0 bases, the J end lost 0 bases, and 10 bases lay between the germline ends. There are 16 residues in the CDR3. This clone occurred a few times. Its antigen is undetermined. The study drew the donors from its approximately 120-subject validation cohort, separate from the roughly 670-subject first cohort. This receptor was taken from a woman younger than 35 in good health and CMV-seronegative. The V call is TRBV5-6, the J call TRBJ1-5; D ambiguous. The sequenced sample consisted of PBMCs. Here the CDR3 reads CASSLGPQASNQPQHF. The CDR3 nucleotides read TGTGCCAGCAGCTTGGGGCCCCAGGCTAGCAATCAGCCCCAGCATTTT. Filled out from reference TRBV5-6 and TRBJ1-5, the complete variable domain reads DAGVTQSPTHLIKTRGQQVTLRCSPKSGHDTVSWYQQALGQGPQFIFQYYEEEERQRGNFPDRFSGHQFPNYSSELNVNALLLGDSALYLCASSLGPQASNQPQHFGDGTRLSIL.